This is a list of T cell receptor beta chains from one sample in a study of shared clonotypes between healthy human individuals. Assay: immunoSEQ multiplex PCR; the TCRdb copy retains only in-frame clones and omits some. The repertoire holds about 470,000 clones, with around 79% as singletons. Sample: PBMCs. The origin of the receptors is a woman in her forties in good health. Some clones in this sample may be carry-over from other donors' samples. Each CDR3 is given with its conserved first and last residue. A D gene is named only where the DNA matches it firmly. Only part of the rows carry a size: once, few, many, or a class if the clone is expanded.

CDR3aa: CASGLGHLVDTF
CDR3nt: TGTGCTAGTGGTTTGGGGCACCTGGTAGACACCTTC
d_gene: NA
v_gene: TRBV12-5
j_gene: TRBJ1-2
abundance: NA

CDR3aa: CASSPRGRLSNQPQHF
CDR3nt: TGTGCCAGCAGCCCCAGAGGGCGCCTAAGTAATCAGCCCCAGCATTTT
d_gene: NA
v_gene: TRBV7-8
j_gene: TRBJ1-5
abundance: NA

CDR3aa: CASSELAEGRQFF
CDR3nt: TGCGCCAGCAGTGAATTAGCGGAGGGGAGGCAGTTCTTC
d_gene: NA
v_gene: TRBV10-1
j_gene: TRBJ2-1
abundance: NA

CDR3aa: CASSSAWNEAFF
CDR3nt: TGTGCCAGCAGCTCCGCATGGAACGAAGCTTTCTTT
d_gene: NA
v_gene: TRBV7-9
j_gene: TRBJ1-1
abundance: few

CDR3aa: CASSLGDRHNEQFF
CDR3nt: TGTGCCAGCAGCTTAGGGGACCGGCACAATGAGCAGTTCTTC
d_gene: NA
v_gene: TRBV7-2
j_gene: TRBJ2-1
abundance: NA

CDR3aa: CASSEMAQGAYAMYQETQYF
CDR3nt: TGTGCCAGCAGTGAGATGGCACAGGGGGCCTACGCCATGTACCAAGAGACCCAGTACTTC
d_gene: TRBD1
v_gene: TRBV6-1
j_gene: TRBJ2-5
abundance: NA

CDR3aa: CASSQIPRTSGGGIQETQYF
CDR3nt: TGTGCCAGCAGCCAAATCCCCCGGACTAGCGGAGGGGGAATCCAAGAGACCCAGTACTTC
d_gene: TRBD2
v_gene: TRBV7-3
j_gene: TRBJ2-5
abundance: NA

CDR3aa: CASSTETGNTIYF
CDR3nt: TGTGCCAGTAGCACAGAAACTGGAAACACCATATATTTT
d_gene: NA
v_gene: TRBV19
j_gene: TRBJ1-3
abundance: NA

CDR3aa: CASRILAGGVHEQYF
CDR3nt: TGTGCCAGCAGAATACTAGCGGGAGGCGTCCACGAGCAGTACTTC
d_gene: TRBD2
v_gene: TRBV2
j_gene: TRBJ2-7
abundance: NA

CDR3aa: CASSQVTPGGTQYF
CDR3nt: TGCGCCAGCAGCCAAGTGACCCCAGGAGGGACCCAGTACTTC
d_gene: NA
v_gene: TRBV4-1
j_gene: TRBJ2-5
abundance: NA

CDR3aa: CASNIEGTRSGELFF
CDR3nt: TGTGCCAGCAACATTGAGGGGACCAGGTCCGGGGAGCTGTTTTTT
d_gene: NA
v_gene: TRBV7-2
j_gene: TRBJ2-2
abundance: NA

CDR3aa: CASSPGLVFHEQYF
CDR3nt: TGTGCCAGCAGCCCGGGACTAGTATTTCACGAGCAGTACTTC
d_gene: TRBD2
v_gene: TRBV5-4
j_gene: TRBJ2-7
abundance: NA

CDR3aa: CAWRGLAGTDTQYF
CDR3nt: TGTGCCTGGAGAGGACTAGCGGGAACGGATACGCAGTATTTT
d_gene: TRBD2
v_gene: TRBV30
j_gene: TRBJ2-3
abundance: few

CDR3aa: CASSRVLRIGTDTQYF
CDR3nt: TGTGCCAGCAGCCGCGTCCTAAGAATCGGCACAGATACGCAGTATTTT
d_gene: NA
v_gene: TRBV21-1
j_gene: TRBJ2-3
abundance: NA

CDR3aa: CASSIAPTGYTEAFF
CDR3nt: TGTGCCAGTAGTATCGCTCCCACAGGGTACACTGAAGCTTTCTTT
d_gene: NA
v_gene: TRBV19
j_gene: TRBJ1-1
abundance: few

CDR3aa: CASSQGRQSYGYTF
CDR3nt: TGCGCCAGCAGCCAAGGTCGTCAGAGCTATGGCTACACCTTC
d_gene: NA
v_gene: TRBV4-3
j_gene: TRBJ1-2
abundance: NA

CDR3aa: CASSPDTLAGELFF
CDR3nt: TGTGCCAGCTCACCGGACACGCTGGCCGGGGAGCTGTTTTTT
d_gene: NA
v_gene: TRBV18
j_gene: TRBJ2-2
abundance: NA

CDR3aa: CASSGWGLSYEQYF
CDR3nt: TGTGCCAGCAGTGGGTGGGGGCTCTCCTACGAGCAGTACTTC
d_gene: NA
v_gene: TRBV6-6
j_gene: TRBJ2-7
abundance: NA

CDR3aa: CASSESNRGTGELFF
CDR3nt: TGCGCCAGCAGTGAGTCGAACCGGGGCACCGGGGAGCTGTTTTTT
d_gene: NA
v_gene: TRBV10-2
j_gene: TRBJ2-2
abundance: once

CDR3aa: CASSLAGGNQPQHF
CDR3nt: TGTGCCAGCAGCCTAGCGGGGGGCAATCAGCCCCAGCATTTT
d_gene: NA
v_gene: TRBV11-2
j_gene: TRBJ1-5
abundance: NA

CDR3aa: CSARYSYEQYF
CDR3nt: TGCAGTGCTAGATACAGCTACGAGCAGTACTTC
d_gene: NA
v_gene: TRBV20-1
j_gene: TRBJ2-7
abundance: NA

CDR3aa: CASSLVQIGPWETQYF
CDR3nt: TGTGCCAGCAGCTTAGTTCAGATAGGGCCTTGGGAGACCCAGTACTTC
d_gene: NA
v_gene: TRBV11-2
j_gene: TRBJ2-5
abundance: NA

CDR3aa: CASSLVGVSGISTDTQYF
CDR3nt: TGTGCCAGCAGCTTAGTAGGGGTTAGCGGGATTAGCACAGATACGCAGTATTTT
d_gene: TRBD2
v_gene: TRBV11-2
j_gene: TRBJ2-3
abundance: NA

CDR3aa: CASSARDLITDTQYF
CDR3nt: TGTGCCAGCAGCGCCCGGGATCTTATCACAGATACGCAGTATTTT
d_gene: NA
v_gene: TRBV9
j_gene: TRBJ2-3
abundance: NA

CDR3aa: CASSLSAGGSGTEQFF
CDR3nt: TGTGCCAGCAGTTTATCCGCGGGGGGTAGCGGGACTGAGCAGTTCTTC
d_gene: TRBD2
v_gene: TRBV27
j_gene: TRBJ2-1
abundance: NA

CDR3aa: CASSQGTGAFSYEQYF
CDR3nt: TGCGCCAGCAGCCAGGGAACAGGGGCCTTTTCCTACGAGCAGTACTTC
d_gene: TRBD1
v_gene: TRBV4-1
j_gene: TRBJ2-7
abundance: NA

CDR3aa: CASSTNRGGFGETQYF
CDR3nt: TGTGCCAGCAGCACTAACAGGGGGGGTTTTGGAGAGACCCAGTACTTC
d_gene: NA
v_gene: TRBV5-6
j_gene: TRBJ2-5
abundance: NA

CDR3aa: CATSRGWNNEQFF
CDR3nt: TGTGCCACCAGCAGAGGCTGGAATAATGAGCAGTTCTTC
d_gene: NA
v_gene: TRBV15
j_gene: TRBJ2-1
abundance: NA

CDR3aa: CASSLQGARYEQYF
CDR3nt: TGTGCCAGCAGCCTACAGGGAGCGCGCTACGAGCAGTACTTC
d_gene: NA
v_gene: TRBV28
j_gene: TRBJ2-7
abundance: NA

CDR3aa: CASTGTGGPGPYGYTF
CDR3nt: TGTGCCAGCACCGGGACAGGGGGCCCGGGTCCCTATGGCTACACCTTC
d_gene: TRBD1
v_gene: TRBV7-9
j_gene: TRBJ1-2
abundance: NA

CDR3aa: CASSPKTGGYEQYF
CDR3nt: TGTGCCAGCTCACCTAAAACGGGCGGCTACGAGCAGTACTTC
d_gene: NA
v_gene: TRBV18
j_gene: TRBJ2-7
abundance: NA

CDR3aa: CASRGQARYEQYF
CDR3nt: TGCGCCAGCAGGGGACAGGCCCGCTACGAGCAGTACTTC
d_gene: TRBD1
v_gene: TRBV10-2
j_gene: TRBJ2-7
abundance: NA

CDR3aa: CASSYAGVTTDTQYF
CDR3nt: TGTGCCAGCAGTTACGCGGGAGTGACCACAGATACGCAGTATTTT
d_gene: TRBD2
v_gene: TRBV6-6
j_gene: TRBJ2-3
abundance: NA

CDR3aa: CAWSGGSNQPQHF
CDR3nt: TGTGCCTGGAGTGGTGGGAGCAATCAGCCCCAGCATTTT
d_gene: NA
v_gene: TRBV30
j_gene: TRBJ1-5
abundance: NA

CDR3aa: CASGGTNTGELFF
CDR3nt: TGTGCCAGCGGGGGGACTAACACCGGGGAGCTGTTTTTT
d_gene: NA
v_gene: TRBV27
j_gene: TRBJ2-2
abundance: NA

CDR3aa: CASSSRLQETQYF
CDR3nt: TGTGCCAGCAGTTCCAGACTGCAAGAGACCCAGTACTTC
d_gene: NA
v_gene: TRBV2
j_gene: TRBJ2-5
abundance: NA

CDR3aa: CASSSPRLGPYEQYF
CDR3nt: TGTGCCAGCAGCTCGCCCAGACTAGGACCCTACGAGCAGTACTTC
d_gene: NA
v_gene: TRBV11-2
j_gene: TRBJ2-7
abundance: NA

CDR3aa: CRAGIYNEQFF
CDR3nt: TGCAGGGCCGGAATATACAATGAGCAGTTCTTC
d_gene: NA
v_gene: TRBV20-1
j_gene: TRBJ2-1
abundance: NA

CDR3aa: CASKGLVVSGELFF
CDR3nt: TGCGCCAGCAAGGGACTAGTAGTCTCTGGGGAGCTGTTTTTT
d_gene: TRBD2
v_gene: TRBV4-1
j_gene: TRBJ2-2
abundance: NA

CDR3aa: CASSSHHLGGAFF
CDR3nt: TGTGCCAGCAGCTCACATCATTTAGGGGGCGCTTTCTTT
d_gene: TRBD1
v_gene: TRBV7-9
j_gene: TRBJ1-1
abundance: few

CDR3aa: CASSPFRGYNEQFF
CDR3nt: TGTGCCAGCAGCCCGTTCAGGGGCTACAATGAGCAGTTCTTC
d_gene: NA
v_gene: TRBV9
j_gene: TRBJ2-1
abundance: NA

CDR3aa: CASSPGGWGNQPQHF
CDR3nt: TGTGCCAGCAGTCCGGGAGGTTGGGGCAATCAGCCCCAGCATTTT
d_gene: NA
v_gene: TRBV7-9
j_gene: TRBJ1-5
abundance: NA

CDR3aa: CASSPGADPSYEQYF
CDR3nt: TGTGCCAGCTCACCAGGAGCAGACCCCTCCTACGAGCAGTACTTC
d_gene: NA
v_gene: TRBV18
j_gene: TRBJ2-7
abundance: NA